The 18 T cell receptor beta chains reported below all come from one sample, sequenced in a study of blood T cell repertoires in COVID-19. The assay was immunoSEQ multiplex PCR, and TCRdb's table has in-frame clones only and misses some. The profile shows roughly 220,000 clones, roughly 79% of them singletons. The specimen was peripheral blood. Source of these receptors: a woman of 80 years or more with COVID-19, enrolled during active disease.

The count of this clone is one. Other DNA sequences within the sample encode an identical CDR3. The CDR3: CASSYSSYEQYF. CDR3 in DNA: TGTGCCAGCAGCTACTCCTCCTACGAGCAGTACTTC. The chain combines TRBV7-2 with TRBJ2-7; D is ambiguous. The length of the CDR3 is 12 residues. The V and J ends lost 4 bases and 0 bases respectively, with 4 bases between them. Germline assignment: CDR1 SGHTA and CDR2 FQGNSA.

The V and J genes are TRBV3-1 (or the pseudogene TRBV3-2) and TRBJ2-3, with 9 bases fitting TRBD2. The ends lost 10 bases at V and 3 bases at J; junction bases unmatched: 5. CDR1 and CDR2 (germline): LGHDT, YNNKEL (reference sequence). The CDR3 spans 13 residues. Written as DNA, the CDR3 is TGTGCCATTCGAGCGGGAGGAACAGATACGCAGTATTTT. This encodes CAIRAGGTDTQYF.

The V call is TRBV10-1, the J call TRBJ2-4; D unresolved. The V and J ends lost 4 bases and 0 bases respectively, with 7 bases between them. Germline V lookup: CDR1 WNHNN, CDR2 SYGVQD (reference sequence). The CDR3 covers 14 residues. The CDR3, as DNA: TGCGCCAGCAGTGGACTGTTAGCCAAAAACATTCAGTACTTC. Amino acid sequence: CASSGLLAKNIQYF.

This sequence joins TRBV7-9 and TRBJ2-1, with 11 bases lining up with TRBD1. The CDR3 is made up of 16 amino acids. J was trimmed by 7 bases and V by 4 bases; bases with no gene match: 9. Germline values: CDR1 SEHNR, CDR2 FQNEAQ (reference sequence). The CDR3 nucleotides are TGTGCCAGCAGCTCAGGGACAGGGGGTCTTGGGAATGAGCAGTTCTTC. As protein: CASSSGTGGLGNEQFF.

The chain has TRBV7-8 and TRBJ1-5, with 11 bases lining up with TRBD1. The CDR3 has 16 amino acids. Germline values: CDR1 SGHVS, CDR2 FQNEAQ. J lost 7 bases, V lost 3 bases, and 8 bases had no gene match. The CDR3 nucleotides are TGTGCCAGCAGCTTCGGGAGGACAGGGGGCCGGCAGCCCCAGCATTTT. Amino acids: CASSFGRTGGRQPQHF.

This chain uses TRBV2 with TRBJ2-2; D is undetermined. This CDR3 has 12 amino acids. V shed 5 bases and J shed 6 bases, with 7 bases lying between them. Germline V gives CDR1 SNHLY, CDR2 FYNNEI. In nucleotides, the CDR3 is TGTGCCAGCAGTTACTATCCCGGGGAGCTGTTTTTT. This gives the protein CASSYYPGELFF.

The CDR3 region has the DNA TGTGCCAGCACCCTTAGCGGGAGCGGAAACAATGAGCAGTTCTTC. Translated, it gives CASTLSGSGNNEQFF. The rearrangement links TRBV6-5 to TRBJ2-1, with 9 nucleotides matching TRBD2. The CDR3 covers 15 residues. Germline trimming cut 7 bases from V and 5 bases from J; bases unmatched to any gene: 9. Per germline, CDR1 MNHEY and CDR2 SVGAGI.

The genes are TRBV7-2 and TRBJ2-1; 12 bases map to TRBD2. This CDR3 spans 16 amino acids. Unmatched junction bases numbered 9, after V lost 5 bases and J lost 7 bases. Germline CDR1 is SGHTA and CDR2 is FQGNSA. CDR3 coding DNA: TGTGCCAGCAGCAGATCTAGCGGGAGGGTTGGGAATGAGCAGTTCTTC. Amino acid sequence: CASSRSSGRVGNEQFF.

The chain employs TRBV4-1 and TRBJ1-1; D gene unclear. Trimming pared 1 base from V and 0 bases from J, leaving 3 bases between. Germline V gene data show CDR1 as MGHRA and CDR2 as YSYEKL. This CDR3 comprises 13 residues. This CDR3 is CASSQAVNTEAFF. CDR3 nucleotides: TGCGCCAGCAGCCAAGCGGTGAACACTGAAGCTTTCTTT.

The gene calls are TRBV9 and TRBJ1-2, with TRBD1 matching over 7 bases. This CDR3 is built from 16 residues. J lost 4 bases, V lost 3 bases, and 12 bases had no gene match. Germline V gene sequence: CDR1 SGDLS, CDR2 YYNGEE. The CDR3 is CASSGLGAGGIYGYTF. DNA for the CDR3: TGTGCCAGCAGCGGATTAGGGGCAGGGGGTATCTATGGCTACACCTTC.

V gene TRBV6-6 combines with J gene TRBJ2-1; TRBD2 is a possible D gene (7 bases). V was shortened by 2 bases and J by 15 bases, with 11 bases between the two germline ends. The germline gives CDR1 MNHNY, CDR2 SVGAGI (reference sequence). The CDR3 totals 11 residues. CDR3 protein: CASSYGGGRFF. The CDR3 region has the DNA TGTGCCAGCAGTTACGGGGGGGGCCGGTTCTTC.

CDR3: CASSLQGTGELFF. DNA of the CDR3: TGTGCCAGCAGTCTGCAGGGGACCGGGGAGCTGTTTTTT. The chain couples TRBV28 to TRBJ2-2, with D possibly matching TRBD1 (6 bases). The V and J ends lost 5 bases and 5 bases respectively, with 9 bases between them. The CDR3 sequence is 13 residues long. Germline assignment: CDR1 MDHEN and CDR2 SYDVKM.

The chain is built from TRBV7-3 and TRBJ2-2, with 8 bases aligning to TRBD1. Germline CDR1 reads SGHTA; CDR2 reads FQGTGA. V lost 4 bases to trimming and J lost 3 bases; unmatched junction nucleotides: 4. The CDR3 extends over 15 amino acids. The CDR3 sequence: CASSYDRGDTGELFF. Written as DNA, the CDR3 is TGTGCCAGCAGCTATGACAGGGGCGACACCGGGGAGCTGTTTTTT.

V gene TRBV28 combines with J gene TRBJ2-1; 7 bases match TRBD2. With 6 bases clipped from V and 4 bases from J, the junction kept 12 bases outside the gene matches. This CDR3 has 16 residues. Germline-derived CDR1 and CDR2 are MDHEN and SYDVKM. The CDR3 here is CASSSLLAAVYNEQFF. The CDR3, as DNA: TGTGCCAGCAGCTCCCTTCTAGCGGCGGTTTACAATGAGCAGTTCTTC.

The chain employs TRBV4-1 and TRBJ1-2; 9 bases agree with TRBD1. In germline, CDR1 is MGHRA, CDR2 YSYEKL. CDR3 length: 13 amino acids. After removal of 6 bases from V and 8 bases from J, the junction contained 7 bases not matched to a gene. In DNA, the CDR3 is TGCGCCAGCAGGCCGACAGGGGGACAGGGCTACACCTTC. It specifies CASRPTGGQGYTF.

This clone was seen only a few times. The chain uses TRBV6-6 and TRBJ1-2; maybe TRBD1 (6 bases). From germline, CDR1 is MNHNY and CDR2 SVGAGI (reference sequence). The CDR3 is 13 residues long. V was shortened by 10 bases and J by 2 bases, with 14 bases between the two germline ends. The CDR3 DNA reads TGTGCCACTAACACAGGGAAAAACTATGGCTACACCTTC. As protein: CATNTGKNYGYTF.

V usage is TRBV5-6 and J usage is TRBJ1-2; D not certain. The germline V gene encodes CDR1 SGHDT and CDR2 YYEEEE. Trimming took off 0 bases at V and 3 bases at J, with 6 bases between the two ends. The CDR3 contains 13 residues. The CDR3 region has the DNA TGTGCCAGCAGCTTGGGGGCCCACTATGGCTACACCTTC. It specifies CASSLGAHYGYTF.

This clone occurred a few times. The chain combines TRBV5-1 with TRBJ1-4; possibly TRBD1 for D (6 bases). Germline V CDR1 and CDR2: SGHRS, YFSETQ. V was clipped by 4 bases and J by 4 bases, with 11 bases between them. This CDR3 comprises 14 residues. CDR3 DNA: TGCGCCAGCAGCCCTACAGGGCGTAATGAAAAACTGTTTTTT. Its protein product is CASSPTGRNEKLFF.